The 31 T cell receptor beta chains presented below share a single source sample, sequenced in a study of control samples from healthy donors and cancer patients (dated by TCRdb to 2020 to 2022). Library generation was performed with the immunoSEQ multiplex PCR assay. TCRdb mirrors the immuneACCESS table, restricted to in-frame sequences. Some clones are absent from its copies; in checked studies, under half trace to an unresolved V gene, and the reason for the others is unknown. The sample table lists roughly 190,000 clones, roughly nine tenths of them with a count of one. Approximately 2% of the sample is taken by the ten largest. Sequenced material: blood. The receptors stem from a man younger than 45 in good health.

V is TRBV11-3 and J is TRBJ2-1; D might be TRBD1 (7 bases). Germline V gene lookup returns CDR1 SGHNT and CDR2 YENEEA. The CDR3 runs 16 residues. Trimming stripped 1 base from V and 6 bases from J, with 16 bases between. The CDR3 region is CASSLVGQGGGNEQFF. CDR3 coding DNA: TGTGCCAGCAGCTTAGTTGGTCAGGGGGGAGGCAATGAGCAGTTCTTC.

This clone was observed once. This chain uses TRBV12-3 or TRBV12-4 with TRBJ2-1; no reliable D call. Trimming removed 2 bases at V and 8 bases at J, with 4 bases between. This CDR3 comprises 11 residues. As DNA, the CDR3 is TGTGCCAGCAGTTTATCGCATGAGCAGTTCTTC. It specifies CASSLSHEQFF.

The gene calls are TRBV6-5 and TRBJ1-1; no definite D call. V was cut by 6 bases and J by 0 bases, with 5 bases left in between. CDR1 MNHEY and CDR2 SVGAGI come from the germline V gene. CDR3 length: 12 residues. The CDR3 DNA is TGTGCCAGCAGAGCCATGAACACTGAAGCTTTCTTT. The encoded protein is CASRAMNTEAFF.

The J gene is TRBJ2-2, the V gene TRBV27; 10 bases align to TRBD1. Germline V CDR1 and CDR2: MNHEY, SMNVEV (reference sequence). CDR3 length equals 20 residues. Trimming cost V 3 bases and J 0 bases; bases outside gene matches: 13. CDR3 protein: CASSFSERWDRGANTGELFF. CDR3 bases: TGTGCCAGCAGTTTCTCTGAACGGTGGGACAGGGGCGCGAACACCGGGGAGCTGTTTTTT.

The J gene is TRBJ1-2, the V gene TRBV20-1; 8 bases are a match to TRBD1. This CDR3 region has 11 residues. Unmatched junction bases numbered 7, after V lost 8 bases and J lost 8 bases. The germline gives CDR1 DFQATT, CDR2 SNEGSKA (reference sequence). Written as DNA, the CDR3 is TGCAGTACTTCGACAGGGGTCGGCTACACCTTC. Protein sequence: CSTSTGVGYTF.

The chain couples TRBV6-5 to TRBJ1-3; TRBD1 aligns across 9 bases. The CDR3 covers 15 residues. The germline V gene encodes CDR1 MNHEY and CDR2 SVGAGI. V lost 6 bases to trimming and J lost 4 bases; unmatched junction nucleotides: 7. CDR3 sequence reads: CASRAGQGLGNTIYF. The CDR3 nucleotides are TGTGCCAGCAGGGCGGGACAGGGCCTCGGAAACACCATATATTTT.

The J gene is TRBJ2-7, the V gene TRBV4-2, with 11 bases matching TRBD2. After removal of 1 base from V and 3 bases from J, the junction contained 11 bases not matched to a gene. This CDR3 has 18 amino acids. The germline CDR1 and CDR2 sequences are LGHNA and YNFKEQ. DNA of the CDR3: TGTGCCAGCAGCCAAGTAGGTAGCGCTAGCGGGGGGTACTACGAGCAGTACTTC. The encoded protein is CASSQVGSASGGYYEQYF.

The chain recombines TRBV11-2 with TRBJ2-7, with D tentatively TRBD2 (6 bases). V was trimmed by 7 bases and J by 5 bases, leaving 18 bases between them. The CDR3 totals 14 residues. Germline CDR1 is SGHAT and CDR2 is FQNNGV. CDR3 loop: CASTHTGLPNEQYF. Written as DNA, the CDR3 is TGTGCCAGCACTCATACGGGACTCCCGAACGAGCAGTACTTC.

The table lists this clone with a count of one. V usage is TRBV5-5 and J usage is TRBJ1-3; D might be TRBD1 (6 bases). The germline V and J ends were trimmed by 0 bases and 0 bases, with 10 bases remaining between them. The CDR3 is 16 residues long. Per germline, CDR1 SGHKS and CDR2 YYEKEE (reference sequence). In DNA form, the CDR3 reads TGTGCCAGCAGCTTGGCCATGGGGGCCTCTGGAAACACCATATATTTT. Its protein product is CASSLAMGASGNTIYF.

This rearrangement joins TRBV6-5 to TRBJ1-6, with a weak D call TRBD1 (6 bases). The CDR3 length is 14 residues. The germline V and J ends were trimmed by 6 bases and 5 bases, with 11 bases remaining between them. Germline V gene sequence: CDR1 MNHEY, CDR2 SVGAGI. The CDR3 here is CASSNGQNNSPLHF. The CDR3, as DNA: TGTGCCAGCAGCAACGGACAGAATAATTCACCCCTCCACTTT.

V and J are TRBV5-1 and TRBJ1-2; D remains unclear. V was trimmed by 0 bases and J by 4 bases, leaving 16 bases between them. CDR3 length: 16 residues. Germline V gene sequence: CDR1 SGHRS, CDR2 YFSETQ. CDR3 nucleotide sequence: TGCGCCAGCAGCTTGGGTCTGGCAGGACGCAGCTATGGCTACACCTTC. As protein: CASSLGLAGRSYGYTF.

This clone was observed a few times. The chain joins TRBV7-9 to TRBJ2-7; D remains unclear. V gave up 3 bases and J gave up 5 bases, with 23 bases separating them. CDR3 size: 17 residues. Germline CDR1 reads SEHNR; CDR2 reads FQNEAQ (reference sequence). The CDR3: CASSLAEYRASINEQYF. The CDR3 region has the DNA TGTGCCAGCAGCTTGGCAGAGTACCGGGCCTCTATCAACGAGCAGTACTTC.

The CDR3 is CASRALGGGASEQFF. CDR3 DNA: TGCGCCAGCAGAGCTCTCGGCGGGGGGGCGAGTGAGCAGTTCTTC. J is TRBJ2-1 and V is TRBV4-1; 9 bases match TRBD2. The CDR3 sequence is 15 residues long. Germline CDR1 is MGHRA and CDR2 is YSYEKL. With 6 bases clipped from V and 9 bases from J, the junction kept 12 bases outside the gene matches.

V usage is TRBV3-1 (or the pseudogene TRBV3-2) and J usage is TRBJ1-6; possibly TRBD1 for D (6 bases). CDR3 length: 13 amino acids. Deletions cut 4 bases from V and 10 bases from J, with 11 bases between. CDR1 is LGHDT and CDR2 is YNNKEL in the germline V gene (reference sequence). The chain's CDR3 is CASSRHRESPLHF. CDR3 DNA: TGTGCCAGCAGCCGACACAGGGAATCACCCCTCCACTTT.

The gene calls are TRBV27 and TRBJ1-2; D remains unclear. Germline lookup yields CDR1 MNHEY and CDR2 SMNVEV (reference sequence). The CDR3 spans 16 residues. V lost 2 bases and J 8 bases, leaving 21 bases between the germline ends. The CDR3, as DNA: TGTGCCAGCAGTTTAGTATCGGCAGGAGCCCCCCTAGGCTACACCTTC. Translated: CASSLVSAGAPLGYTF.

CDR3 residues: CASNMGGFGSYEQYF. For the CDR3, the DNA is TGTGCCAGCAATATGGGGGGGTTCGGGTCCTACGAGCAGTACTTC. The rearrangement uses TRBV6-5 and TRBJ2-7; 7 bases map to TRBD2. Per germline, CDR1 MNHEY and CDR2 SVGAGI. The ends lost 7 bases at V and 1 base at J; junction bases unmatched: 10. This CDR3 has 15 residues.

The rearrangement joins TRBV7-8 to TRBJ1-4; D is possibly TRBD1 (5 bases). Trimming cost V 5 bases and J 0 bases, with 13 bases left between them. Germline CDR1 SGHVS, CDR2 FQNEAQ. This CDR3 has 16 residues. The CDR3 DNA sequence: TGTGCCAGCAGCCAAGCACAGGCGGCAACTAATGAAAAACTGTTTTTT. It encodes CASSQAQAATNEKLFF. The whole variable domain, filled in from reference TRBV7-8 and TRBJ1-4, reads GAGVSQSPRYKVAKRGQDVALRCDPISGHVSLFWYQQALGQGPEFLTYFQNEAQLDKSGLPSDRFFAERPEGSVSTLKIQRTQQEDSAVYLCASSQAQAATNEKLFFGSGTQLSVL.

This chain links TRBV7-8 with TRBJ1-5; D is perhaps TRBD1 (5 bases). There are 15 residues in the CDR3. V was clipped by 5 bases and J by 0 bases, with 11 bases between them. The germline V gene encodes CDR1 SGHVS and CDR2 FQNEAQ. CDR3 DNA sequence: TGTGCCAGCAGCCGGGACTCCCTTAGCAATCAGCCCCAGCATTTT. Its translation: CASSRDSLSNQPQHF.

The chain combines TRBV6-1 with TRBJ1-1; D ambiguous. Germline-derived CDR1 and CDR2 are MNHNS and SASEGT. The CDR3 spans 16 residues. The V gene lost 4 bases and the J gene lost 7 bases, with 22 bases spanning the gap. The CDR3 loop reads CASSGVYGVDIGEAFF. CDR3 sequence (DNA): TGTGCCAGCAGTGGAGTCTACGGGGTAGATATCGGTGAAGCTTTCTTT.

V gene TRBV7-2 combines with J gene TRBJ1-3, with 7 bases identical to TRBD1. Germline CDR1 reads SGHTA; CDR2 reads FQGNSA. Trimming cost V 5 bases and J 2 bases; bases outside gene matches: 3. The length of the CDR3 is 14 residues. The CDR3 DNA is TGTGCCAGCAGCGTGACAGGGACTGGAAACACCATATATTTT. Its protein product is CASSVTGTGNTIYF.

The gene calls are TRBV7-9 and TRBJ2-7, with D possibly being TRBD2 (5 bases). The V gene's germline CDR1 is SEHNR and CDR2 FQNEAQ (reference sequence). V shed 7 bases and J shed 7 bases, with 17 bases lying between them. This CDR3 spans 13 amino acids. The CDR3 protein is CASNKADGPEQYF. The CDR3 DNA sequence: TGTGCCAGCAACAAAGCGGACGGCCCGGAGCAGTACTTC.

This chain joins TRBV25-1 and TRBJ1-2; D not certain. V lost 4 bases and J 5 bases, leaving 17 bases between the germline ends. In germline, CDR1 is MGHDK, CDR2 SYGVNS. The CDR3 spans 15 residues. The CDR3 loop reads CASSGRRNRGYGYTF. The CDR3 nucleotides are TGTGCCAGCAGTGGCCGCCGTAACAGAGGTTATGGCTACACCTTC.

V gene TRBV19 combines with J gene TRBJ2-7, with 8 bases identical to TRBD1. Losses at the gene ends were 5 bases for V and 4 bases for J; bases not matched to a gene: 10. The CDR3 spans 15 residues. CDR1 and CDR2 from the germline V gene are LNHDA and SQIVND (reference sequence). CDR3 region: CASSPLGTGLYEQYF. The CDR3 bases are TGTGCCAGTAGTCCCCTCGGGACAGGCTTATACGAGCAGTACTTC.

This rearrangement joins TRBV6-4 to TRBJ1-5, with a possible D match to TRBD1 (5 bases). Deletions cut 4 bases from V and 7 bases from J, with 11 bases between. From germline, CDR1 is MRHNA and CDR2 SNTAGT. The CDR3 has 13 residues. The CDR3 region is CASSVMRDQPQHF. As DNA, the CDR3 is TGTGCCAGCAGTGTCATGAGGGACCAGCCCCAGCATTTT.

CDR3: CASSLAGTDTQYF. CDR3 coding DNA: TGTGCCAGCAGTTTGGCGGGCACAGATACGCAGTATTTT. The chain is built from TRBV12-3 or TRBV12-4 and TRBJ2-3; D is ambiguous. This CDR3 comprises 13 residues. V shed 3 bases and J shed 1 base, with 5 bases lying between them.

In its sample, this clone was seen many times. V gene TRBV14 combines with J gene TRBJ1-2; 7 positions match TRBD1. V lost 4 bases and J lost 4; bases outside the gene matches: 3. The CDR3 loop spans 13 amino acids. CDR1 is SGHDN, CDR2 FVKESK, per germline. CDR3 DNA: TGTGCCAGCAGCCTGGGACAGAGCTATGGCTACACCTTC. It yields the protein CASSLGQSYGYTF.

For the CDR3, the DNA is TGCAGCGTGAAACAGCGGGGGGCCTACAATGAGCAGTTCTTC. This sequence encodes CSVKQRGAYNEQFF. The chain couples TRBV29-1 to TRBJ2-1; 9 nucleotides match TRBD2. The CDR3 runs to 14 residues. The trim removed 6 bases at V and 2 bases at J, leaving 5 bases unmatched. Germline V gene data show CDR1 as SQVTM and CDR2 as ANQGSEA.

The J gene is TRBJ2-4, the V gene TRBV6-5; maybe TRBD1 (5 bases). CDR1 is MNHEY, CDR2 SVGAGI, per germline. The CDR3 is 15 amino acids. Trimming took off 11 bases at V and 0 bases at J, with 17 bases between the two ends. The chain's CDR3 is CAGWGRTLAKNIQYF. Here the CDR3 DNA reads TGTGCCGGGTGGGGCAGAACTTTAGCCAAAAACATTCAGTACTTC.

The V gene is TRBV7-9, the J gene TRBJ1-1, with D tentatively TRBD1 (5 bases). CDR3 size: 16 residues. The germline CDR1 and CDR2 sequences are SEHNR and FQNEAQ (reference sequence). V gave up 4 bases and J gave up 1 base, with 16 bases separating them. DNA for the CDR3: TGTGCCAGCAGCTCCCCCCGGGGTGGGACGAACACTGAAGCTTTCTTT. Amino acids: CASSSPRGGTNTEAFF.

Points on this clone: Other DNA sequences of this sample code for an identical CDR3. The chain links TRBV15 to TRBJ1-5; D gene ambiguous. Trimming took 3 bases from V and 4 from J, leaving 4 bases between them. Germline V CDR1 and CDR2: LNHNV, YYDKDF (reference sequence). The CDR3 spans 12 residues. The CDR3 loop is CATSRGNQPQHF. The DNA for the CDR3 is TGTGCCACCAGCAGGGGTAATCAGCCCCAGCATTTT.

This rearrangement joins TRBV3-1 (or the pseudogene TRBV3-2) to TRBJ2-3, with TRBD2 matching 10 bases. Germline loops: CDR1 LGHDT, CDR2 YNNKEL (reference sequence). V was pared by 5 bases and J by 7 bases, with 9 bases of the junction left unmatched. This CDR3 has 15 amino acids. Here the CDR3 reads CASSASGGASYTQYF. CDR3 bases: TGTGCCAGCAGCGCCAGCGGGGGGGCCAGCTATACGCAGTATTTT.